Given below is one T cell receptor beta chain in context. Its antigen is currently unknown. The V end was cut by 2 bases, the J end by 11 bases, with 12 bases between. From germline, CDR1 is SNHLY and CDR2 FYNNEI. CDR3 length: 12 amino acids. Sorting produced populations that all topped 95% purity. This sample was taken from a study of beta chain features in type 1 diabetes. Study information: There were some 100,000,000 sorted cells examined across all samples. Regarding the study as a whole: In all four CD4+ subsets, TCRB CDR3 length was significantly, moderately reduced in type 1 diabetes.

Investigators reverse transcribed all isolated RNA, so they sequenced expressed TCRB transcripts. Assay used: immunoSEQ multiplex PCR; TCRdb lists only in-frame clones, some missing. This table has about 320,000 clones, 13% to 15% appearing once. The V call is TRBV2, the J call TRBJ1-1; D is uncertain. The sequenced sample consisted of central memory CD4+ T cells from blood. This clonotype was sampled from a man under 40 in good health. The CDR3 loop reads CASSESLTRAFF. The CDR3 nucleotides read TGTGCCAGCAGTGAAAGTCTGACTCGGGCTTTCTTT.